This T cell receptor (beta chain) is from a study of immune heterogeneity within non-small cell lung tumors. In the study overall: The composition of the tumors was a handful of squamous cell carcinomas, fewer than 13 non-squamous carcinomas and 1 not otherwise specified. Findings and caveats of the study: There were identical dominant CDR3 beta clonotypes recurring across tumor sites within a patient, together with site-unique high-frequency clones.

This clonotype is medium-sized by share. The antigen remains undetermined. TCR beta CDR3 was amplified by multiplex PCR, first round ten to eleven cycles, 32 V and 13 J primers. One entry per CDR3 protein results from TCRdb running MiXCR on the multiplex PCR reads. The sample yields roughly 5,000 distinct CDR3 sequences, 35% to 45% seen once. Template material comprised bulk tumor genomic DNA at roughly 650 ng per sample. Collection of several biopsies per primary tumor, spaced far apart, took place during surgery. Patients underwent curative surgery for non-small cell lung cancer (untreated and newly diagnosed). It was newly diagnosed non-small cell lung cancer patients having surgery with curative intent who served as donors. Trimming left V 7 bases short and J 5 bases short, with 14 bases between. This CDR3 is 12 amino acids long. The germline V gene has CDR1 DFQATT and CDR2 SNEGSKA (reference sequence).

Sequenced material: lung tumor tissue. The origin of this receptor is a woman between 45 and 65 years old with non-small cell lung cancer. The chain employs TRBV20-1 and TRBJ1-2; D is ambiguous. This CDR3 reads CSVVRRGYGYTF. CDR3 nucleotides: TGCAGTGTTGTCCGGAGAGGGTATGGCTACACCTTC.